What follows are 30 T cell receptor beta chains derived from one specimen sequenced in a study of shared clonotypes between healthy human individuals. TCRdb's copy holds only in-frame clones and misses some; the assay was immunoSEQ multiplex PCR. Here the sample spans 450,000 to 500,000 clones, around 73% being singletons. Sequences were obtained from PBMCs. Receptors originate from a woman between 40 and 50 years old in good health. Some clones in this sample may be carry-over from other donors' samples.

The chain couples TRBV4-3 to TRBJ1-5; D perhaps matches TRBD1 (6 bases). V gave up 0 bases and J gave up 6 bases, with 15 bases separating them. This CDR3 comprises 16 residues. CDR1 and CDR2 (germline): LGHNA, YSLEER. The CDR3 DNA reads as TGCGCCAGCAGCCAAGAAGTAGACAGGTTTAGTCAGCCCCAGCATTTT. It yields the protein CASSQEVDRFSQPQHF.

Concerning this clone: This CDR3 is also generated by other DNA sequences in the sample. This chain uses TRBV29-1 with TRBJ1-1; D is undetermined. CDR3 length: 12 residues. V lost 3 bases and J 1 base, leaving 6 bases between the germline ends. Germline lookup yields CDR1 SQVTM and CDR2 ANQGSEA. CDR3: CSVEPGNTEAFF. The CDR3 DNA follows: TGCAGCGTTGAGCCCGGGAACACTGAAGCTTTCTTT.

This chain connects TRBV28 to TRBJ2-2; either TRBD1 or TRBD2 may supply D (6 bases each). The CDR3 is made up of 14 amino acids. Germline CDR1 and CDR2: MDHEN and SYDVKM. The V gene lost 5 bases and the J gene lost 6 bases, with 13 bases spanning the gap. The CDR3 coding sequence is TGTGCCAGCAGTACCAGGGGAGGTCCCGGGGAGCTGTTTTTT. Its translation: CASSTRGGPGELFF.

The chain combines TRBV1 with TRBJ2-7; the table assigns TRBD2, which was not confirmed against the DNA. TRBV1 represents a pseudogene. The length of the CDR3 is 16 residues. DNA of the CDR3: TGCACCAGCAGCCTGGGGGGGCTGAGGGGTATGATAGGGCAGTACTTC. This sequence encodes CTSSLGGLRGMIGQYF.

The chain couples TRBV7-2 to TRBJ2-6; unclear D gene. V shed 5 bases and J shed 6 bases, with 8 bases lying between them. From germline, CDR1 is SGHTA and CDR2 FQGNSA. CDR3 length equals 13 residues. In nucleotides, the CDR3 is TGTGCCAGCAGCCCCCCCCAGGCCAACGTCCTGACTTTC. Amino acids: CASSPPQANVLTF.

As DNA, the CDR3 is TGTGCCAGCAGCCCCCCAAGAGGGCACGATGAAAAACTGTTTTTT. It translates to CASSPPRGHDEKLFF. The rearrangement joins TRBV7-8 to TRBJ1-4; D unclear. CDR1 SGHVS and CDR2 FQNEAQ come from the germline V gene. Between the trimmed V and J ends, which lost 5 bases and 6 bases, there was a span of 16 bases. The CDR3 loop spans 15 amino acids. Complete variable domain (other parts from reference TRBV7-8 and TRBJ1-4): GAGVSQSPRYKVAKRGQDVALRCDPISGHVSLFWYQQALGQGPEFLTYFQNEAQLDKSGLPSDRFFAERPEGSVSTLKIQRTQQEDSAVYLCASSPPRGHDEKLFFGSGTQLSVL.

V gene TRBV6-1 combines with J gene TRBJ2-1; no reliable D call. The CDR3 length is 11 residues. CDR1 MNHNS and CDR2 SASEGT come from the germline V gene. V lost 4 bases, J lost 7 bases, and 5 bases lay in between. The CDR3 is CASSAWNEQFF. The CDR3 region has the DNA TGTGCCAGCAGTGCCTGGAATGAGCAGTTCTTC.

The genes are TRBV7-8 and TRBJ2-1, with 9 bases fitting TRBD1. CDR1 is SGHVS, CDR2 FQNEAQ, per germline. V lost 4 bases to trimming and J lost 14 bases; unmatched junction nucleotides: 6. This CDR3 contains 12 residues. The chain's CDR3 is CASSSDGTGKFF. The CDR3 nucleotides read TGTGCCAGCAGCTCCGACGGGACAGGGAAGTTCTTC.

In this sample, this clone turned up once. The chain carries TRBV5-5 and TRBJ1-1; 8 bases match TRBD1. The length of the CDR3 is 16 residues. V lost 0 bases to trimming and J lost 11 bases; unmatched junction nucleotides: 15. Per germline, CDR1 SGHKS and CDR2 YYEKEE (reference sequence). In DNA form, the CDR3 reads TGTGCCAGCAGCTTGGTTCTAGGACAGGGTTTGTCTGGGGCTTTCTTT. It encodes CASSLVLGQGLSGAFF.

Remarks on this clone: Germline is not matched at one junction end, which may reflect a read error. The genes are TRBV7-7 and TRBJ1-1; no reliable D call. Germline V gene lookup returns CDR1 SSHAT and CDR2 FNYEAQ (reference sequence). The CDR3 consists of 13 residues. The CDR3 loop is CASSVERNTEAFF. The CDR3, as DNA: TGTGCTAGCAGCGTCGAAAGGAACACTGAAGCTTTCTTT.

The table lists this clone with a few counts. The rearrangement links TRBV15 to TRBJ2-3; 9 bases are a match to TRBD2. The CDR3 consists of 15 residues. Trimming removed 6 bases from V and 2 bases from J; junction bases left unmatched: 6. Germline CDR1 reads LNHNV; CDR2 reads YYDKDF (reference sequence). Here the CDR3 DNA reads TGTGCCACCAGTACCTTAGCGGGGGCCACAGATACGCAGTATTTT. Protein sequence: CATSTLAGATDTQYF.

The rearrangement joins TRBV11-2 to TRBJ1-2; D not resolved. Germline CDR1 and CDR2: SGHAT and FQNNGV. V lost 5 bases and J lost 11, with 12 bases in between. The CDR3 totals 11 residues. CDR3 DNA sequence: TGTGCCAGCAGCCGTCCGTGGCGATACACCTTC. Its protein product is CASSRPWRYTF.

V usage is TRBV29-1 and J usage is TRBJ2-5; 15 bases are a match to TRBD2. Germline lookup yields CDR1 SQVTM and CDR2 ANQGSEA. The V and J ends lost 6 bases and 5 bases, in that order; junction bases with no gene match: 4. The CDR3 loop spans 14 amino acids. Here the CDR3 DNA reads TGCAGCGTCGCAGGACTAGCGGGAGGGGAGACCCAGTACTTC. Encoded protein: CSVAGLAGGETQYF.

As regards this clone: The sample contains more than one DNA sequence encoding this CDR3. The chain is built from TRBV18 and TRBJ2-5; the D is unclear. This CDR3 region has 11 residues. V was pared by 3 bases and J by 5 bases, with 4 bases between. Germline V lookup: CDR1 KGHSH, CDR2 LQKENI. The DNA for the CDR3 is TGTGCCAGCTCACCGGGCGAGACCCAGTACTTC. Translated, it gives CASSPGETQYF. Full variable domain (missing parts from reference TRBV18 and TRBJ2-5): NAGVMQNPRHLVRRRGQEARLRCSPMKGHSHVYWYRQLPEEGLKFMVYLQKENIIDESGMPKERFSAEFPKEGPSILRIQQVVRGDSAAYFCASSPGETQYFGPGTRLLVL.

This chain joins TRBV11-2 and TRBJ2-7, with a weak D call TRBD2 (5 bases). With 3 bases removed from V and 3 bases from J, the gap between germline ends came to 18 bases. The length of the CDR3 is 16 residues. Looked up from germline, CDR1 is SGHAT and CDR2 is FQNNGV. Written as DNA, the CDR3 is TGTGCCAGCAGCTTTTGGGGAACGGGGAGCGGCTACGAGCAGTACTTC. Translated, it gives CASSFWGTGSGYEQYF.

The chain employs TRBV5-4 and TRBJ2-7; TRBD2 aligns across 14 bases. The CDR3 has 14 residues. The trim removed 4 bases at V and 6 bases at J, leaving 3 bases unmatched. Per germline, CDR1 SGHNT and CDR2 YYREEE (reference sequence). The CDR3 protein is CASSHGTSGSEQYF. Written as DNA, the CDR3 is TGTGCCAGCAGCCACGGGACTAGCGGGAGCGAGCAGTACTTC. The full variable domain, rest sourced from reference TRBV5-4 and TRBJ2-7, is ETGVTQSPTHLIKTRGQQVTLRCSSQSGHNTVSWYQQALGQGPQFIFQYYREEENGRGNFPPRFSGLQFPNYSSELNVNALELDDSALYLCASSHGTSGSEQYFGPGTRLTVT.

In this sample, this clone turned up a few times. The chain employs TRBV2 and TRBJ1-2; possible D gene TRBD1, 5 bases. Per germline, CDR1 SNHLY and CDR2 FYNNEI. Trimming stripped 7 bases from V and 1 base from J, with 10 bases between. This CDR3 has 13 residues. As DNA, the CDR3 is TGTGCCAGCACCCCGCAGGGTAACTATGGCTACACCTTC. It encodes CASTPQGNYGYTF.

The V call is TRBV28, the J call TRBJ1-1; 12 bases line up with TRBD1. Germline V gene sequence: CDR1 MDHEN, CDR2 SYDVKM. V lost 6 bases, J lost 4 bases, and 6 bases stayed unmatched. This CDR3 has 15 residues. The CDR3 DNA reads as TGTGCCAGCAGCCGGGACAGGGGGCGGGTCACTGAAGCTTTCTTT. Translated, it gives CASSRDRGRVTEAFF.

This clone came up once. The chain combines TRBV5-4 with TRBJ2-3; D is uncertain. Germline V gene data show CDR1 as SGHNT and CDR2 as YYREEE (reference sequence). The V end was cut by 0 bases, the J end by 2 bases, with 13 bases between. The CDR3 extends over 16 amino acids. CDR3 bases: TGTGCCAGCAGCTTGGACTGGAACAGAGACACAGATACGCAGTATTTT. This sequence encodes CASSLDWNRDTDTQYF.

This clone was detected only a few times. The rearrangement joins TRBV4-2 to TRBJ1-1; D gene ambiguous. This CDR3 has 14 residues. Germline loops: CDR1 LGHNA, CDR2 YNFKEQ. V lost 0 bases and J lost 6, with 11 bases in between. CDR3: CASSQEESSAEAFF. The CDR3 bases are TGTGCCAGCAGCCAAGAGGAGTCGTCGGCTGAAGCTTTCTTT.

With regard to this clone: The sample holds other DNA sequences that translate to the same CDR3. V is TRBV9 and J is TRBJ2-1; D possibly matches TRBD1 or TRBD2 (5 bases each). The CDR3 sequence is 16 residues long. The germline V gene encodes CDR1 SGDLS and CDR2 YYNGEE. The germline V and J ends were trimmed by 0 bases and 8 bases, with 18 bases remaining between them. CDR3 nucleotide sequence: TGTGCCAGCAGCGTAGGAGGGGCAGGGTGGTTCGATGAGCAGTTCTTC. Protein product: CASSVGGAGWFDEQFF.

This clone was seen more than once but under ten times. The chain recombines TRBV5-1 with TRBJ2-3, with D perhaps given as TRBD1 or TRBD2 (5 bases each). The V gene's germline CDR1 is SGHRS and CDR2 YFSETQ. Trimming stripped 9 bases from V and 4 bases from J, with 15 bases between. The CDR3 is made up of 13 amino acids. The CDR3 sequence: CATGASSADTQYF. The CDR3 DNA is TGCGCCACCGGGGCCTCGTCGGCAGATACGCAGTATTTT.

This chain links TRBV11-2 with TRBJ1-1, with D hard to call. V lost 3 bases and J 7 bases, leaving 12 bases between the germline ends. Germline V gene data show CDR1 as SGHAT and CDR2 as FQNNGV. The CDR3 totals 13 residues. This CDR3 reads CASSFRRMGEAFF. As DNA, the CDR3 is TGTGCCAGCAGCTTCCGCAGGATGGGTGAAGCTTTCTTT.

The chain carries TRBV18 and TRBJ2-3; 7 positions match TRBD1. Germline trimming cut 3 bases from V and 2 bases from J; bases unmatched to any gene: 5. There are 15 residues in the CDR3. Germline CDR1 is KGHSH and CDR2 is LQKENI. This CDR3 reads CASSPGQAFTDTQYF. In nucleotides, the CDR3 is TGTGCCAGCTCACCTGGACAGGCCTTCACAGATACGCAGTATTTT.

A word on this clone: Different DNA sequences within this sample yield the same CDR3. This rearrangement joins TRBV7-3 to TRBJ2-2; D gene unclear. With 0 bases removed from V and 5 bases from J, the gap between germline ends came to 4 bases. CDR1 is SGHTA, CDR2 FQGTGA, per germline. The CDR3 totals 13 residues. CDR3 sequence (DNA): TGTGCCAGCAGCTTAACGGGGACCGGGGAGCTGTTTTTT. Encoded protein: CASSLTGTGELFF.

The gene calls are TRBV7-3 and TRBJ2-2; D uncertain. Germline CDR1 and CDR2: SGHTA and FQGTGA. V lost 5 bases to trimming and J lost 5 bases, with 9 bases between them. The CDR3 loop spans 13 amino acids. CDR3 region: CASSLLSTGELFF. Written as DNA, the CDR3 is TGTGCCAGCAGCCTCCTCTCGACCGGGGAGCTGTTTTTT.

The V gene is TRBV27, the J gene TRBJ2-7, with D perhaps TRBD1 or TRBD2 (5 bases each). The CDR3 runs 14 residues. CDR1 and CDR2 (germline): MNHEY, SMNVEV (reference sequence). The germline V and J ends were trimmed by 10 bases and 2 bases, with 18 bases remaining between them. The CDR3 reads CATRERGPTYEQYF. In DNA form, the CDR3 reads TGTGCCACACGAGAGAGGGGTCCCACCTACGAGCAGTACTTC.

V is TRBV19 and J is TRBJ1-1; a possible D gene is TRBD1 (5 bases). Trimming removed 1 base from V and 7 bases from J, with 13 bases in between. The germline gives CDR1 LNHDA, CDR2 SQIVND (reference sequence). The CDR3 contains 14 residues. The CDR3 here is CASSIVLAGIEAFF. The CDR3 region has the DNA TGTGCCAGTAGTATAGTTCTGGCAGGGATTGAAGCTTTCTTT.

CDR3 amino acids: CASSLEPRQETQYF. CDR3 coding DNA: TGCGCCAGCAGCTTGGAGCCGAGACAAGAGACCCAGTACTTC. The chain has TRBV5-1 and TRBJ2-5; D uncertain. Germline lookup yields CDR1 SGHRS and CDR2 YFSETQ. The CDR3 is made up of 14 amino acids. V was cut by 0 bases and J by 2 bases, with 8 bases left in between.

The chain uses TRBV5-1 and TRBJ2-5; D is uncertain. From germline, CDR1 is SGHRS and CDR2 YFSETQ. V lost 2 bases, J lost 0 bases, and 5 bases lay in between. The CDR3 has 13 residues. In DNA form, the CDR3 reads TGCGCCAGCAGCTTAACAGACCAAGAGACCCAGTACTTC. Translated, it gives CASSLTDQETQYF.